The 25 T cell receptor beta chains reported below all come from one sample, sequenced in a study of T cells in Graves' hyperthyroidism and ophthalmopathy. Amplified TCR beta CDR3 regions came from RNA transcripts. The HTBI primer set drove a first-round RT-PCR of the TCR CDR3. TCRdb used MiXCR to reprocess the multiplex PCR reads, holding one entry per CDR3 protein. Among about 640,000 distinct CDR3 sequences listed, around 20% were seen once. The material sequenced was blood. The receptors originated from a young man with Graves' ophthalmopathy.

This clonotype was counted only a few times. V usage is TRBV6-1 and J usage is TRBJ1-4, with D possibly being TRBD1 (6 bases). V was cut by 11 bases and J by 8 bases, with 18 bases left in between. The CDR3 is 13 amino acids. Germline V CDR1 and CDR2: MNHNS, SASEGT. The CDR3 bases are TGTGCCGCTTGGGGGGCAGGGACCGAAAAACTGTTTTTT. It is translated as CAAWGAGTEKLFF.

In this sample, this clonotype turned up a few times. The V call is TRBV6-1, the J call TRBJ2-1, with D possibly TRBD2 on 5 matching bases. CDR3 length: 13 residues. Trimming left V 5 bases short and J 5 bases short, with 10 bases between. CDR1 MNHNS and CDR2 SASEGT come from the germline V gene. The CDR3 nucleotides read TGTGCCAGCAGTCACGGGGATGACAATGAGCAGTTCTTC. Protein sequence: CASSHGDDNEQFF.

This clonotype was counted many times. The chain combines TRBV3-1 with TRBJ2-7; weak D call: TRBD2 (6 bases). Deletions cut 0 bases from V and 2 bases from J, with 11 bases between. CDR3 length equals 15 residues. Germline V gives CDR1 LGHDT, CDR2 YNNKEL (reference sequence). The DNA of the CDR3 is TGTGCCAGCAGCCAAGATTCCTGGACTACCTACGAGCAGTACTTC. This translates into CASSQDSWTTYEQYF.

The chain is built from TRBV12-3 or TRBV12-4 and TRBJ2-7; D is perhaps TRBD1 (7 bases). The V end lost 5 bases, the J end lost 5 bases, and 22 bases lay between the germline ends. This CDR3 contains 16 residues. The DNA of the CDR3 is TGTGCCAGCAGTGAAAATCGGAGGAGGGGGCGGGACGAGCAGTACTTC. It is translated as CASSENRRRGRDEQYF.

This clonotype was found a few times. The V gene is TRBV28, the J gene TRBJ2-6, with TRBD2 matching 8 bases. The germline gives CDR1 MDHEN, CDR2 SYDVKM. This CDR3 is 17 amino acids long. The J segment lost 0 bases and the V segment lost 4 bases, leaving 5 bases of the junction unmatched. This chain's CDR3 is CASSSGRGYSGANVLTF. In DNA, the CDR3 is TGTGCCAGCAGTTCCGGGAGGGGGTACTCTGGGGCCAACGTCCTGACTTTC.

This clonotype has a count of ten or more. The genes are TRBV20-1 and TRBJ1-5, with 8 bases matching TRBD1. The CDR3 contains 14 residues. Germline V lookup: CDR1 DFQATT, CDR2 SNEGSKA (reference sequence). J lost 3 bases, V lost 7 bases, and 8 bases had no gene match. CDR3 nucleotides: TGCAGTGTTGGCAGGGGGCCCCCCAATCAGCCCCAGCATTTT. This translates into CSVGRGPPNQPQHF.

Ten or more counts support this clonotype. The chain recombines TRBV10-3 with TRBJ1-4, with a weak D call TRBD1 (5 bases). Germline assignment: CDR1 ENHRY and CDR2 SYGVKD. CDR3 length: 14 residues. Deletions cut 2 bases from V and 7 bases from J, with 11 bases between. The CDR3 region has the DNA TGTGCCATCAGTGAGACCGGGGGTCGTGAAAAACTGTTTTTT. This translates into CAISETGGREKLFF.

The rearrangement links TRBV20-1 to TRBJ2-3; TRBD2 matches at 13 bases. The CDR3 length is 14 residues. From germline, CDR1 is DFQATT and CDR2 SNEGSKA (reference sequence). J was trimmed by 5 bases and V by 5 bases; bases with no gene match: 4. In DNA form, the CDR3 reads TGCAGTGCTTGGACTAGCGGGGGAATAGATACGCAGTATTTT. The encoded protein is CSAWTSGGIDTQYF.

The V call is TRBV6-1, the J call TRBJ2-3, with 7 bases fitting TRBD2. The CDR3 runs to 14 residues. The junction had 6 bases not matched to a gene; V was cut back by 6 bases and J by 3 bases. CDR1 MNHNS and CDR2 SASEGT come from the germline V gene. The CDR3 DNA follows: TGTGCCAGCAGGGGACTCGGGAGGACAGATACGCAGTATTTT. It encodes CASRGLGRTDTQYF.

The V gene is TRBV20-1, the J gene TRBJ2-7, with 7 positions matching TRBD2. The CDR3 is 15 amino acids. The germline CDR1 and CDR2 sequences are DFQATT and SNEGSKA (reference sequence). V trimming: 4 bases; J trimming: 0 bases; junction bases outside the gene matches: 9. Written as DNA, the CDR3 is TGCAGTGCTAAAAATGGGGAGGGACTCTCCTACGAGCAGTACTTC. Amino acids: CSAKNGEGLSYEQYF.

This clonotype was picked up one time. The V call is TRBV19, the J call TRBJ1-5; 9 positions agree with TRBD1. The germline gives CDR1 LNHDA, CDR2 SQIVND (reference sequence). The CDR3 has 13 residues. Unmatched junction bases numbered 3, after V lost 6 bases and J lost 6 bases. DNA of the CDR3: TGTGCCAGTAGAGGACAGGGGTTTCAGCCCCAGCATTTT. Protein product: CASRGQGFQPQHF.

The chain combines TRBV6-1 with TRBJ2-1; tentatively, D is TRBD2 (5 bases). Germline CDR1 reads MNHNS; CDR2 reads SASEGT. V was cut by 5 bases and J by 0 bases, with 14 bases left in between. The CDR3 sequence is 16 residues long. In DNA form, the CDR3 reads TGTGCCAGCAGTAAGTCGGACTCAAGCTCCTACAATGAGCAGTTCTTC. As protein: CASSKSDSSSYNEQFF.

In this sample, this clonotype turned up a few times. The chain couples TRBV28 to TRBJ2-5, with 10 bases lining up with TRBD1. The germline V gene encodes CDR1 MDHEN and CDR2 SYDVKM. This CDR3 has 15 residues. Trimming at V came to 5 bases and at J to 4 bases, leaving 7 bases not matched to a gene. The CDR3 reads CASSHRDRGSETQYF. DNA for the CDR3: TGTGCCAGCAGTCACCGGGACAGGGGTTCAGAGACCCAGTACTTC.

The V and J genes are TRBV3-1 and TRBJ2-1, with D hard to call. This CDR3 has 16 amino acids. Germline lookup yields CDR1 LGHDT and CDR2 YNNKEL (reference sequence). The V end lost 1 base, the J end lost 0 bases, and 10 bases lay between the germline ends. DNA for the CDR3: TGTGCCAGCAGCCAAGGACTTTTAAGCTCCTACAATGAGCAGTTCTTC. The encoded protein is CASSQGLLSSYNEQFF.

V is TRBV6-1 and J is TRBJ2-1; D remains unclear. The CDR3 loop spans 11 amino acids. V gave up 9 bases and J gave up 8 bases, with 11 bases separating them. Germline CDR1 reads MNHNS; CDR2 reads SASEGT. The chain's CDR3 is CASALGYEQFF. CDR3 coding DNA: TGTGCCAGTGCCTTGGGGTATGAGCAGTTCTTC.

This clonotype was detected once. The CDR3 bases are TGTGCCAGCAGTTACTCAGGGACCCACGGCGACACCGGGGAGCTGTTTTTT. This sequence encodes CASSYSGTHGDTGELFF. This chain uses TRBV6-5 with TRBJ2-2; either TRBD1 or TRBD2 may supply D (5 bases each). From germline, CDR1 is MNHEY and CDR2 SVGAGI. V lost 0 bases to trimming and J lost 3 bases, with 14 bases between them. The CDR3 length is 17 residues.

This clonotype has a handful of counts. The chain recombines TRBV3-1 with TRBJ2-3, with D hard to call. CDR3 length: 16 residues. Germline CDR1 is LGHDT and CDR2 is YNNKEL (reference sequence). The ends were cut back, 0 bases at V and 5 bases at J, with 15 bases in the middle. The DNA of the CDR3 is TGTGCCAGCAGCCAAGATAAGGGCTCCTGGGTAGATACGCAGTATTTT. Translation gives CASSQDKGSWVDTQYF.

This clonotype appeared many times. This chain connects TRBV6-5 to TRBJ2-5; the D is unclear. Germline values: CDR1 MNHEY, CDR2 SVGAGI. This CDR3 is built from 14 residues. Trimming pared 0 bases from V and 5 bases from J, leaving 10 bases between. The DNA for the CDR3 is TGTGCCAGCAGTTACTCGCGGAGAACGGAGACCCAGTACTTC. As protein: CASSYSRRTETQYF.

This clonotype was counted many times. The chain joins TRBV30 to TRBJ1-5; D unclear. Germline V gene sequence: CDR1 GTSNPN, CDR2 SVGIG (reference sequence). CDR3 length equals 16 residues. V dropped 0 bases and J dropped 4 bases, with 16 bases sitting between them. The CDR3 reads CAWSVTRRLPNQPQHF. DNA of the CDR3: TGTGCCTGGAGTGTTACGCGACGACTACCTAATCAGCCCCAGCATTTT.

The table lists this clonotype with many counts. The chain combines TRBV12-3 or TRBV12-4 with TRBJ2-2, with D unclear. Trimming pared 5 bases from V and 6 bases from J, leaving 4 bases between. The CDR3 consists of 11 residues. The CDR3 DNA reads TGTGCCAGCAGTCCGCCCGGGGAGCTGTTTTTT. It codes for CASSPPGELFF.

The V call is TRBV7-9, the J call TRBJ2-7; D may correspond to TRBD1 or TRBD2 (5 bases each). V shed 3 bases and J shed 3 bases, with 15 bases lying between them. The CDR3 extends over 15 amino acids. Germline CDR1 is SEHNR and CDR2 is FQNEAQ (reference sequence). For the CDR3, the DNA is TGTGCCAGCAGCTTGAGCCGGGACGGAAACTACGAGCAGTACTTC. As protein: CASSLSRDGNYEQYF.

This clonotype has at least ten counts. The V and J genes are TRBV5-1 and TRBJ1-5, with a weak D call TRBD1 (5 bases). Between the trimmed V and J ends, which lost 5 bases and 2 bases, there was a span of 14 bases. The CDR3 runs 15 residues. Germline V gene sequence: CDR1 SGHRS, CDR2 YFSETQ. The chain's CDR3 is CASSSGPLGNQPQHF. The CDR3 DNA is TGCGCCAGCAGTTCGGGGCCCCTGGGCAATCAGCCCCAGCATTTT.

This clonotype occurred a few times. The J gene is TRBJ2-5, the V gene TRBV18, with a weak D call TRBD1 (6 bases). The length of the CDR3 is 17 residues. Germline CDR1 is KGHSH and CDR2 is LQKENI. V dropped 2 bases and J dropped 2 bases, with 18 bases sitting between them. The CDR3 sequence: CASSPSIGTNRQETQYF. CDR3 in DNA: TGTGCCAGCTCACCATCAATCGGGACAAACAGACAAGAGACCCAGTACTTC.

This clonotype was recorded many times. The chain recombines TRBV7-8 with TRBJ1-1; the D gene is possibly TRBD1 (5 bases). The V end lost 1 base, the J end lost 5 bases, and 14 bases lay between the germline ends. The CDR3 consists of 15 residues. Germline V gene data show CDR1 as SGHVS and CDR2 as FQNEAQ. The CDR3 is CASSLDGIGDTEAFF. The CDR3, as DNA: TGTGCCAGCAGCTTAGACGGGATAGGGGATACTGAAGCTTTCTTT.

This clonotype was seen ten or more times. This sequence joins TRBV28 and TRBJ2-7, with D maybe TRBD2 (5 bases). V was cut by 7 bases and J by 2 bases, with 9 bases left in between. Germline CDR1 is MDHEN and CDR2 is SYDVKM. The CDR3 extends over 12 amino acids. The CDR3 is CASTTRTYEQYF. The CDR3 DNA sequence: TGTGCCAGCACCACTAGAACCTACGAGCAGTACTTC.